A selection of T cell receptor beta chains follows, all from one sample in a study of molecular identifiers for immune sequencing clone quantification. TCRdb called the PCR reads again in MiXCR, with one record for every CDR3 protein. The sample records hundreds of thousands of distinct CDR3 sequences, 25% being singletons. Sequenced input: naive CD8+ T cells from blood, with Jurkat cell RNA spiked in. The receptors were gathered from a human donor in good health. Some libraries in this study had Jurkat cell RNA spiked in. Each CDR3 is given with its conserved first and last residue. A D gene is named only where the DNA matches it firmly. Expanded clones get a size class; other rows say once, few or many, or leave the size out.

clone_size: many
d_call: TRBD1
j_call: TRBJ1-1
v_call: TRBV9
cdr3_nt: TGTGCCAGCAGCGCCGGGACAGGGGCGATTGAAGCTTTCTTT
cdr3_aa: CASSAGTGAIEAFF

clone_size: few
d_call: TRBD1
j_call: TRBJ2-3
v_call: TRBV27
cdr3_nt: TGTGCCAGCAGTTTAACCTGGGACAGGACGACAGATACGCAGTATTTT
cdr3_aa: CASSLTWDRTTDTQYF

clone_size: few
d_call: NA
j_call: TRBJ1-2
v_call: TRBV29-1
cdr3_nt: TGCAGCGTTGAAGAGGACAAGTTTACCCACTATGGCTACACCTTC
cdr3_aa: CSVEEDKFTHYGYTF

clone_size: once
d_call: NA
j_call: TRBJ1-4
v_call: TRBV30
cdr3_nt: TGTGCCTGGAGTGTATCCATCCTGGGTGAAAAACAGTTTTTT
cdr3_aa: CAWSVSILGEKQFF

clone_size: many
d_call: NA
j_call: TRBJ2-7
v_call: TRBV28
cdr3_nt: TGTGCCAGCAGTTTCGACGGCCCTCGGGGGCCCTGGACCTACGAGCAGTACTTC
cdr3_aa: CASSFDGPRGPWTYEQYF

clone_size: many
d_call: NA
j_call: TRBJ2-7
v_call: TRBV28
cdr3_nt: TGTGCCAGCAGCCCTCTTAGGCAGGGCGCCTACGAGCAGTACTTC
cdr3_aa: CASSPLRQGAYEQYF

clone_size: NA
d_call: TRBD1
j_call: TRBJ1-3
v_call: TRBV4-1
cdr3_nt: TGCGCCAGCAGCCAAGAAGCAGGACAGGGGGTCGGAAACACCATATATTTT
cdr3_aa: CASSQEAGQGVGNTIYF

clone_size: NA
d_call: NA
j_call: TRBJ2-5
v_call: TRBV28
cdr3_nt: TGTGCCCGCCCCCTGCCAGGCACCCACGGGACCCCGTACTTC
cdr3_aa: CARPLPGTHGTPYF

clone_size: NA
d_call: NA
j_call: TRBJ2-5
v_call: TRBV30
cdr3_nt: TGTGCCTGGAGTAGAGGACAATCAGGGGAGACCCAGTACTTC
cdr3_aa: CAWSRGQSGETQYF

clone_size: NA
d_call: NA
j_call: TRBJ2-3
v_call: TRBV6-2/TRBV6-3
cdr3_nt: TGTGCCAGCGGGATGACTAGGAAAACAGATACGCAGTATTTT
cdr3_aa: CASGMTRKTDTQYF

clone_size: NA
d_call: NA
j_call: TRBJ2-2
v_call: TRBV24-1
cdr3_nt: TGTGCCACCAGTGATTTCAATTGGGGTCCCGGGGAGCTGTTTTTT
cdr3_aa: CATSDFNWGPGELFF

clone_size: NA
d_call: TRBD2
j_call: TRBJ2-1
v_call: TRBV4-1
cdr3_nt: TGCGCCAGCAGCCAGGCTAGCGGAGGCCACAATGAGCAGTTCTTC
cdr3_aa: CASSQASGGHNEQFF

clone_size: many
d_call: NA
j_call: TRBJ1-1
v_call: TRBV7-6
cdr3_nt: TGTGCCAGCAGCCCCTATGGAACTGAAGCTTTCTTT
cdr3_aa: CASSPYGTEAFF

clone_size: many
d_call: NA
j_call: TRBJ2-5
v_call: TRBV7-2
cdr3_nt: TGTGCCAGCAGCTGCCCCCCGGACCAAGAGACCCAGTACTTC
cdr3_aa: CASSCPPDQETQYF

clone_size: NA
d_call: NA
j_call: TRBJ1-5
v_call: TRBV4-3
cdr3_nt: TGCGCCAGCAGCCAAGAATGGCAGGACAATCAGCCCCAGCATTTT
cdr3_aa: CASSQEWQDNQPQHF